The rows below give T cell receptor beta chains drawn from one sample of a study of T cells in Graves' hyperthyroidism and ophthalmopathy. MiXCR, run by TCRdb on the multiplex PCR reads, gives a single entry per CDR3 protein. In the table there are about 640,000 distinct CDR3 sequences, around 21% of which are singletons. Input material: blood. These receptors were collected from a man younger than 40 with Graves' ophthalmopathy. Each CDR3 is given with its conserved first and last residue. The order of the fields is J gene, clone size, D gene, V gene, CDR3 DNA, CDR3 protein. D genes are given only for firm matches. Size is omitted from some rows. Given values are once, few, many or a class for expanded clones.

J: TRBJ2-2
size: -
D: TRBD2
V: TRBV15
DNA: TGTGCCACCAGCAGAGATGGGGGACTAGCGGGAGACCCGAACACCGGGGAGCTGTTTTTT
CDR3: CATSRDGGLAGDPNTGELFF

J: TRBJ2-1
size: -
D: -
V: TRBV7-2
DNA: TGTGCCAGCAGCTCACATGCCGACCTGTACAATGAGCAGTTCTTC
CDR3: CASSSHADLYNEQFF

J: TRBJ2-3
size: few
D: -
V: TRBV7-2
DNA: TGTGCCAGCGGTCATACCGGCACAGATACGCAGTATTTT
CDR3: CASGHTGTDTQYF

J: TRBJ2-7
size: few
D: -
V: TRBV7-2
DNA: TGTGCCAGTAGCTTAGTCCAGACCTACGAGCAGTACTTC
CDR3: CASSLVQTYEQYF

J: TRBJ1-4
size: few
D: TRBD1
V: TRBV7-9
DNA: TGTGCCAGCAGCCCAGACAGGGGCCGCGGTGAAAAACTGTTTTTT
CDR3: CASSPDRGRGEKLFF

J: TRBJ2-1
size: many
D: -
V: TRBV18
DNA: TGTGCCAGCTCACCAAACAGAGGCAATGAGCAGTTCTTC
CDR3: CASSPNRGNEQFF

J: TRBJ1-2
size: many
D: -
V: TRBV11-2
DNA: TGTGCCAGCAGCTTAGCAGGGGAAGACTATGGCTACACCTTC
CDR3: CASSLAGEDYGYTF

J: TRBJ1-5
size: -
D: TRBD1
V: TRBV28
DNA: TGTGCCAGCAGTAACCTAGGGACAGGGGGGATTAGCAATCAGCCCCAGCATTTT
CDR3: CASSNLGTGGISNQPQHF

J: TRBJ1-1
size: few
D: -
V: TRBV7-9
DNA: TGTGCCAGCAGCTTAGCGGCGAGGGGGTCTGAAGCTTTCTTT
CDR3: CASSLAARGSEAFF

J: TRBJ2-2
size: few
D: -
V: TRBV19
DNA: TGTGCCAGTAGTAGCCGGGACCCGGGGCTCCCCACGGACACCGGGGAGCTGTTTTTT
CDR3: CASSSRDPGLPTDTGELFF

J: TRBJ2-1
size: many
D: TRBD1
V: TRBV2
DNA: TGTGCCAGCAGTGCCGGGACAGGGAACTACAATGAGCAGTTCTTC
CDR3: CASSAGTGNYNEQFF

J: TRBJ2-1
size: many
D: TRBD2
V: TRBV18
DNA: TGTGCCAGCTCACCCCCGGCTAGCGGGACCTACAATGAGCAGTTCTTC
CDR3: CASSPPASGTYNEQFF

J: TRBJ2-4
size: few
D: -
V: TRBV11-2
DNA: TGTGCCAGCAGCTCAATAAAGGACATACTGATAGCCAAAAACATTCAGTACTTC
CDR3: CASSSIKDILIAKNIQYF

J: TRBJ1-5
size: few
D: -
V: TRBV14
DNA: TGTGCCAGCAGCCAAGGAGGGGCTAGCAATCAGCCCCAGCATTTT
CDR3: CASSQGGASNQPQHF

J: TRBJ2-1
size: many
D: -
V: TRBV6-1
DNA: TGTGCCAGCGCCCCGGCTCTAGCGCGGTACAATGAGCAGTTCTTC
CDR3: CASAPALARYNEQFF

J: TRBJ1-6
size: -
D: -
V: TRBV14
DNA: TGTGCCAGCAGCCAAGAGGAGTATTCACCCCTCCACTTT
CDR3: CASSQEEYSPLHF

J: TRBJ1-1
size: many
D: -
V: TRBV28
DNA: TGTGCCAGCAGTCTACCGACAGGATCGAACACTGAAGCTTTCTTT
CDR3: CASSLPTGSNTEAFF

J: TRBJ2-2
size: -
D: TRBD2
V: TRBV10-3
DNA: TGTGCCACAGGACGGGGGGAAAGCACCGGGGAGCTGTTTTTT
CDR3: CATGRGESTGELFF

J: TRBJ2-7
size: many
D: -
V: TRBV7-9
DNA: TGTGCCAGCAGCTGGCAGGGGTCCCACGAGCAGTACTTC
CDR3: CASSWQGSHEQYF

J: TRBJ2-7
size: -
D: -
V: TRBV6-1
DNA: TGTGCCAGCAGTGAAGCTTTCGGGAGAGAGTTCGAGCAGTACTTC
CDR3: CASSEAFGREFEQYF

J: TRBJ2-1
size: -
D: -
V: TRBV6-2/TRBV6-3
DNA: TGTGCCAGCAGTTACCCATTCGACGGCGACAATGAGCAGTTCTTC
CDR3: CASSYPFDGDNEQFF

J: TRBJ2-6
size: -
D: -
V: TRBV11-2
DNA: TGTGCCAGCAGCCACCTGCCCGGGGCCAACGTCCTGACTTTC
CDR3: CASSHLPGANVLTF